This T cell receptor (beta chain) was captured in a study of blood T cell repertoires in COVID-19. As for the study in general: The United States, Italy and Spain provided the acute and convalescent COVID-19 samples.

Clones were sequenced by immunoSEQ multiplex PCR, and TCRdb holds only the in-frame ones, with some missing. This table holds 180,000 or so clones, 86% found once. This clone was seen only a few times. This CDR3 has 10 amino acids. Germline-derived CDR1 and CDR2 are SQVTM and ANQGSEA. The ends were cut back, 7 bases at V and 7 bases at J, with 10 bases in the middle. Input material: peripheral blood. This receptor was taken from a woman between 25 and 40 years old with active or convalescent COVID-19. The chain is built from TRBV29-1 and TRBJ2-5, with D possibly matching TRBD1 (6 bases). CDR3 residues: CSAKGGTQYF. The CDR3 DNA sequence: TGCAGCGCCAAAGGGGGGACCCAGTACTTC.